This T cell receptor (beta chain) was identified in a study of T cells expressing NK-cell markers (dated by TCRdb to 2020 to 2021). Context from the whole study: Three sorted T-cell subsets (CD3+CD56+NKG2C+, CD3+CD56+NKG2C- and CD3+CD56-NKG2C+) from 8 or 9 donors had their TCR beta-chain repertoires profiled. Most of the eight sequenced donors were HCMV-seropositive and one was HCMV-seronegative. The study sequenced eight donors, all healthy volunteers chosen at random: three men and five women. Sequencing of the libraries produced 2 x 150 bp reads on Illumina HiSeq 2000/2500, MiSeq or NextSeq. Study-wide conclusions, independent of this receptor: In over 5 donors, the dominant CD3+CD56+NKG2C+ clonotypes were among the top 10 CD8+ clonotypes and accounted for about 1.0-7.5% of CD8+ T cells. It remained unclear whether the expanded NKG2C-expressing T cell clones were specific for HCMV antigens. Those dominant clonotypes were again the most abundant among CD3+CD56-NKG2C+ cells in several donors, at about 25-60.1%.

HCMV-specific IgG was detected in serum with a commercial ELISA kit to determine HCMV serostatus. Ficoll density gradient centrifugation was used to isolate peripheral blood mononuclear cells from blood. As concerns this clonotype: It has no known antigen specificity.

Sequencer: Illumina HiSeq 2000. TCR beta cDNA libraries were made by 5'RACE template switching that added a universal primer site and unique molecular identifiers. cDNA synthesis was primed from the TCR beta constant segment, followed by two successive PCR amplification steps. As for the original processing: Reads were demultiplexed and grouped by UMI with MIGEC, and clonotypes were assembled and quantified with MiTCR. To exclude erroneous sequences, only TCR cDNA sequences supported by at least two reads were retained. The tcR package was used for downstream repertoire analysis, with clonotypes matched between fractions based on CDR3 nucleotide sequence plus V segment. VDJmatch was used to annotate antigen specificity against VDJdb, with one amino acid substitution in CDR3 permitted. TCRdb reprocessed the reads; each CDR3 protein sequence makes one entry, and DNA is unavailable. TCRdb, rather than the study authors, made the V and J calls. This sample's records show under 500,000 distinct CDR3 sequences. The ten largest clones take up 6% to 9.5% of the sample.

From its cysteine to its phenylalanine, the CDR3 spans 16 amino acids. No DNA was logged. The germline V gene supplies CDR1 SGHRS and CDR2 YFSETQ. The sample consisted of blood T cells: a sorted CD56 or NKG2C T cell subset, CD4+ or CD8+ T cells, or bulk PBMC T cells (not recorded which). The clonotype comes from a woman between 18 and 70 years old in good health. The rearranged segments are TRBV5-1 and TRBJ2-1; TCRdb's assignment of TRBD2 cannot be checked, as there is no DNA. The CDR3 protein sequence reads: CASSLTSGGSYNEQFF.